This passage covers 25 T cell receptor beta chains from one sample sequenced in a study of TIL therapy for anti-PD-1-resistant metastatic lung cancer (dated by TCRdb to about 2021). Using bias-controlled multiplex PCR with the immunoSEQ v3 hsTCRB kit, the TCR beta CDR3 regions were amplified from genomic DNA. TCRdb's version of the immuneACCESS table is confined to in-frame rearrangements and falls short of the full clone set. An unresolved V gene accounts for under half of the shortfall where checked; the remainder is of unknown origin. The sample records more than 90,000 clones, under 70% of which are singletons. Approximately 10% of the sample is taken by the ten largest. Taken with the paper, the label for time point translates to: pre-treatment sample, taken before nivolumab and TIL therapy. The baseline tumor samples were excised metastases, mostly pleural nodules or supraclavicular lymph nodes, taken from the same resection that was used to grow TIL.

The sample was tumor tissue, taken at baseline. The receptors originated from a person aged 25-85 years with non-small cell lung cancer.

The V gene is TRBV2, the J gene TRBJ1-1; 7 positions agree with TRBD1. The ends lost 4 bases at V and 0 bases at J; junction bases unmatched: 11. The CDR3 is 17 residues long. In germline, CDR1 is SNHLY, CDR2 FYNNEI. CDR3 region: CASSVGTAPLLNTEAFF. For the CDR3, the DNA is TGTGCCAGCAGTGTAGGGACAGCCCCCTTATTGAACACTGAAGCTTTCTTT. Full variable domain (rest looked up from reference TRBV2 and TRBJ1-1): EPEVTQTPSHQVTQMGQEVILRCVPISNHLYFYWYRQILGQKVEFLVSFYNNEISEKSEIFDDQFSVERPDGSNFTLKIRSTKLEDSAMYFCASSVGTAPLLNTEAFFGQGTRLTVV.

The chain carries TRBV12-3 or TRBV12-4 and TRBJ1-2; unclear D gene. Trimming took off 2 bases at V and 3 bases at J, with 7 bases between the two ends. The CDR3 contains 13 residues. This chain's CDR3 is CASSLIHHYGYTF. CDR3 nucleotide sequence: TGTGCCAGCAGTTTAATTCATCACTATGGCTACACCTTC.

The CDR3, as DNA: TGTGCCAGCAGCTTATCGGGAGCCACCGAAAAACTGTTTTTT. Its translation is CASSLSGATEKLFF. The genes are TRBV7-9 and TRBJ1-4; D unresolved. The V gene lost 2 bases and the J gene lost 8 bases, with 12 bases spanning the gap. Germline loops: CDR1 SEHNR, CDR2 FQNEAQ (reference sequence). CDR3 size: 14 residues.

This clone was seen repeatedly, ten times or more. The CDR3 region is CAWSVRWAGGYTF. The CDR3, as DNA: TGTGCCTGGAGTGTTCGGTGGGCGGGGGGCTACACCTTC. J is TRBJ1-2 and V is TRBV30; no definite D call. The CDR3 runs to 13 residues. With 0 bases removed from V and 8 bases from J, the gap between germline ends came to 13 bases. Germline CDR1 and CDR2: GTSNPN and SVGIG (reference sequence).

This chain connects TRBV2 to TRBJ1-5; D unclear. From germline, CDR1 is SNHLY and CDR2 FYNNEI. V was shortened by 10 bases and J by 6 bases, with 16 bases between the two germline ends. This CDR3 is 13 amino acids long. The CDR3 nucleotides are TGTGCCACGGCCGTTGAGAGTGGTCAGCCCCAGCATTTT. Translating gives CATAVESGQPQHF.

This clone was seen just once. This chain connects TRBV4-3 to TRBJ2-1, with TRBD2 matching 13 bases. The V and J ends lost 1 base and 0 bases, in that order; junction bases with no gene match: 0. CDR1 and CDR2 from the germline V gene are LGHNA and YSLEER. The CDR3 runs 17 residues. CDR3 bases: TGCGCCAGCAGCCAAGGGACTAGCGGGAGCTCCTACAATGAGCAGTTCTTC. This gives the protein CASSQGTSGSSYNEQFF.

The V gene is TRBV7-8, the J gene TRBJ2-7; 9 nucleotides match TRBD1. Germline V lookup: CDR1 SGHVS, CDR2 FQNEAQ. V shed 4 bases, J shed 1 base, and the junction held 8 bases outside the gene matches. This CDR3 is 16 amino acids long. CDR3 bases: TGTGCCAGCAGCTCCACAATTGGGACAGGGTCCTACGAGCAGTACTTC. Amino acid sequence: CASSSTIGTGSYEQYF.

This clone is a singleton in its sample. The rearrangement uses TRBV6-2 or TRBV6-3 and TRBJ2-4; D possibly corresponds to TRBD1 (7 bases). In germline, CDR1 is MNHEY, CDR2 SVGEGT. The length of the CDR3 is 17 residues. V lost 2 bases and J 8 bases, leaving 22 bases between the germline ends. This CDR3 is CASSYDQQGGKTYIQYF. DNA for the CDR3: TGTGCCAGCAGTTACGATCAGCAGGGGGGAAAAACCTACATTCAGTACTTC.

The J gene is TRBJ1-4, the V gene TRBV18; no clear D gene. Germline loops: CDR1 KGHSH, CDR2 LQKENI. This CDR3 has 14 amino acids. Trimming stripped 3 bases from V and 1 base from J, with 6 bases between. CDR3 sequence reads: CASSPDLTNEKLFF. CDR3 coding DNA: TGTGCCAGCTCACCGGACCTAACTAATGAAAAACTGTTTTTT.

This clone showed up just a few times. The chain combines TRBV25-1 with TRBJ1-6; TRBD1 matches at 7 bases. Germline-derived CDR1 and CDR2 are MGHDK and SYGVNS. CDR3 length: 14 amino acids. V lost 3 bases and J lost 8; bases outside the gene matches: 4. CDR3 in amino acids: CASSDPDRDSPLHF. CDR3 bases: TGTGCCAGCAGTGATCCTGACAGGGATTCACCCCTCCACTTT.

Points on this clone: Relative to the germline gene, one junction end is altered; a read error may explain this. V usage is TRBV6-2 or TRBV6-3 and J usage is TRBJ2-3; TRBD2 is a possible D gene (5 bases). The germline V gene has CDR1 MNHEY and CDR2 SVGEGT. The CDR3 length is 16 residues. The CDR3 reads CASSHSPQRPTDTQYF. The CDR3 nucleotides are TGTGCCAGCAGTCACTCCCCCCAGCGGCCCACAGATACGCAGTATTTT.

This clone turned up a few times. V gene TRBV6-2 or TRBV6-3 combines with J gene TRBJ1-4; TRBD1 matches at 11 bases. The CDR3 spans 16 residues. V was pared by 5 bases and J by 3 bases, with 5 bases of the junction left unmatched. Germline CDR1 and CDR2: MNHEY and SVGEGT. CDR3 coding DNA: TGTGCCAGCAGTAAACGGGACAGGGGGTCTAATGAAAAACTGTTTTTT. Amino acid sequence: CASSKRDRGSNEKLFF.

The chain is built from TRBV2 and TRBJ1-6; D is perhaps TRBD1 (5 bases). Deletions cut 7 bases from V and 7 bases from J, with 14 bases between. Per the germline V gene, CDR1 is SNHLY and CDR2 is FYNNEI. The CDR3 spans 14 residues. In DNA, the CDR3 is TGTGCCAGCATGAAAGACAGTCCCAATTCACCCCTCCACTTT. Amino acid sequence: CASMKDSPNSPLHF.

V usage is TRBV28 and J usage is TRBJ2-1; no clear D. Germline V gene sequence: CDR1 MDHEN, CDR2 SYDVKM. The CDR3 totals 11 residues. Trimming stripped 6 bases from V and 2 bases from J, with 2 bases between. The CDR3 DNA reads TGTGCCAGCAGGACCTACAATGAGCAGTTCTTC. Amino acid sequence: CASRTYNEQFF. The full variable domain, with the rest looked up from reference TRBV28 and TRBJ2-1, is DVKVTQSSRYLVKRTGEKVFLECVQDMDHENMFWYRQDPGLGLRLIYFSYDVKMKEKGDIPEGYSVSREKKERFSLILESASTNQTSMYLCASRTYNEQFFGPGTRLTVL.

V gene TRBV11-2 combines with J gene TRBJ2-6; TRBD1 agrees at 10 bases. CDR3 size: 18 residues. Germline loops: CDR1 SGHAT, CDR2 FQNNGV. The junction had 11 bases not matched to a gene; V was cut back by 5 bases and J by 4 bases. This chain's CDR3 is CASSIPGQGTSGANVLTF. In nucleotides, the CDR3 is TGTGCCAGCAGCATACCGGGACAGGGGACCTCCGGGGCCAACGTCCTGACTTTC.

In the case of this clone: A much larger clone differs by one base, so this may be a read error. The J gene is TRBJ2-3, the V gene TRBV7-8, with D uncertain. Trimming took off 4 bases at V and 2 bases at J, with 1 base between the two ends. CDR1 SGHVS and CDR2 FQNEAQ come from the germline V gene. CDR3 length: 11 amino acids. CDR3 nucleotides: TGTGCCAGCAGCTCCACAGATACGCAGTATTTT. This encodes CASSSTDTQYF.

The CDR3 bases are TGTGCCAGCGGCGACAGGGGTCAGCCCCAGCATTTT. Translating gives CASGDRGQPQHF. This chain uses TRBV27 with TRBJ1-5; TRBD1 matches 8 bases. Germline V gene sequence: CDR1 MNHEY, CDR2 SMNVEV (reference sequence). CDR3 size: 12 residues. The trim removed 8 bases at V and 6 bases at J, leaving 3 bases unmatched.

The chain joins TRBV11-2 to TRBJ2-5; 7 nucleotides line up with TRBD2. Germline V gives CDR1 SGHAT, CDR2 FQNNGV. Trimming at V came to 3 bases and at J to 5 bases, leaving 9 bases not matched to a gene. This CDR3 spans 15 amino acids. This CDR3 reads CASSFPSGPAETQYF. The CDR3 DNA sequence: TGTGCCAGCAGCTTTCCTAGCGGACCGGCGGAGACCCAGTACTTC.

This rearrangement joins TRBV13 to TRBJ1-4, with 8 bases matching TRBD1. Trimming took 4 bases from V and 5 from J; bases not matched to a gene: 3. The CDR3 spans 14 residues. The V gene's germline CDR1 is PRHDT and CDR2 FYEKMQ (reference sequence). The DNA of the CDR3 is TGTGCCAGCAGCTCAGGGGGCATAAATGAAAAACTGTTTTTT. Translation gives CASSSGGINEKLFF.

CDR3 sequence: CASSMGLAGVRDTQYF. CDR3 DNA: TGTGCCAGTAGTATGGGGCTAGCGGGAGTGCGGGATACGCAGTATTTT. The chain uses TRBV19 and TRBJ2-3, with 10 bases that match TRBD2. Losses at the gene ends were 3 bases for V and 6 bases for J; bases not matched to a gene: 9. The CDR3 loop spans 16 amino acids. The germline V gene has CDR1 LNHDA and CDR2 SQIVND (reference sequence).

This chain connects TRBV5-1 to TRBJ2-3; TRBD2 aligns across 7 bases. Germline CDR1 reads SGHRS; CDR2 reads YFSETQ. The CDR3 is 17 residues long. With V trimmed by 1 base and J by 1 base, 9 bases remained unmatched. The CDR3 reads CASSLPGTIPGTDTQYF. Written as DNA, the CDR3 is TGCGCCAGCAGCTTGCCCGGGACTATCCCGGGCACAGATACGCAGTATTTT.

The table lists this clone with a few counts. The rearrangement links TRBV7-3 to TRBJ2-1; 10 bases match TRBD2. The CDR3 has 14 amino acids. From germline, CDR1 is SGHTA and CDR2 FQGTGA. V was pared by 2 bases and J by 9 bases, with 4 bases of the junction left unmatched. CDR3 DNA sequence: TGTGCCAGCAGCTTAGGGCTAGCGGGGGTTGAGCAGTTCTTC. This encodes CASSLGLAGVEQFF. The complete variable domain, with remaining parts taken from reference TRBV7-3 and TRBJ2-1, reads GAGVSQTPSNKVTEKGKYVELRCDPISGHTALYWYRQSLGQGPEFLIYFQGTGAADDSGLPNDRFFAVRPEGSVSTLKIQRTERGDSAVYLCASSLGLAGVEQFFGPGTRLTVL.

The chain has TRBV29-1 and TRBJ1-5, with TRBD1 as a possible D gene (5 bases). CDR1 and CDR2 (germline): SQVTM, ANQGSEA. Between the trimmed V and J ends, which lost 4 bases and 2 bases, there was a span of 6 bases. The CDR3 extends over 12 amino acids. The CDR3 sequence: CSVGRGNQPQHF. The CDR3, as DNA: TGCAGCGTTGGCAGGGGCAATCAGCCCCAGCATTTT.

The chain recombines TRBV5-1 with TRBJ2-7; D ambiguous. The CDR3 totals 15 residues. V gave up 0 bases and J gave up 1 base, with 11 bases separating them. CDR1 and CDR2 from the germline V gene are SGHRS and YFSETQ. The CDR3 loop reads CASSLGGLPSYEQYF. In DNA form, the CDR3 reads TGCGCCAGCAGCTTGGGTGGCTTACCTTCCTACGAGCAGTACTTC.

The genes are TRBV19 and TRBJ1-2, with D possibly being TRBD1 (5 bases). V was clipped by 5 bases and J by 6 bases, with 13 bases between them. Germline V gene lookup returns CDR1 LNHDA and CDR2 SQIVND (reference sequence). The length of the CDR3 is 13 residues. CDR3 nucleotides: TGTGCCAGTAGTGGACGAGGGGCTGATGGCTACACCTTC. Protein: CASSGRGADGYTF.